Given below is one TCR beta chain in context. The record originates from a study of blood T cell repertoires in COVID-19. Study summary: Sites across the United States, Italy and Spain contributed samples from acute and convalescent COVID-19. PBMCs, B-cell-depleted T cells, or T cells provided the cDNA or gDNA that made up the material.

Per the study methods: Reference gene primer amplification in the assay estimated nucleated cell counts. Produced via immunoSEQ multiplex PCR; TCRdb's table is partial and in-frame only. For V, J and clone size, that table is used; D and trimming come from the DNA. This sample has about 190,000 clones, with 75% to 80% found just once. The germline V gene has CDR1 MNHNS and CDR2 SASEGT. V shed 2 bases and J 4 bases; nucleotides not matched to a gene: 6. CDR3 size: 16 residues. The clonotype comes from a woman aged 70-85 years with acute or convalescent COVID-19. This chain joins TRBV6-1 and TRBJ2-3, with 10 bases that match TRBD1. Input material: peripheral blood. This CDR3 is CASSEKRQGAADTQYF. The CDR3 DNA reads as TGTGCCAGCAGTGAAAAGCGACAGGGGGCCGCAGATACGCAGTATTTT.